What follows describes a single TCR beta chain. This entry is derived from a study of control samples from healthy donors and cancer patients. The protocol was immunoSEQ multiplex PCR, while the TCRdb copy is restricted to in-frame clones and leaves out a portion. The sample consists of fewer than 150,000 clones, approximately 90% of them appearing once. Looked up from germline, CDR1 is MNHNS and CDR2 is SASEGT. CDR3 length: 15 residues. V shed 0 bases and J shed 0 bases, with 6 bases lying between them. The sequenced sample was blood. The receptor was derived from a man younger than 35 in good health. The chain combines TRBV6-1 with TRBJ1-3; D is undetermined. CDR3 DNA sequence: TGTGCCAGCAGTGAAGCGCTGGGCTCTGGAAACACCATATATTTT. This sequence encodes CASSEALGSGNTIYF.